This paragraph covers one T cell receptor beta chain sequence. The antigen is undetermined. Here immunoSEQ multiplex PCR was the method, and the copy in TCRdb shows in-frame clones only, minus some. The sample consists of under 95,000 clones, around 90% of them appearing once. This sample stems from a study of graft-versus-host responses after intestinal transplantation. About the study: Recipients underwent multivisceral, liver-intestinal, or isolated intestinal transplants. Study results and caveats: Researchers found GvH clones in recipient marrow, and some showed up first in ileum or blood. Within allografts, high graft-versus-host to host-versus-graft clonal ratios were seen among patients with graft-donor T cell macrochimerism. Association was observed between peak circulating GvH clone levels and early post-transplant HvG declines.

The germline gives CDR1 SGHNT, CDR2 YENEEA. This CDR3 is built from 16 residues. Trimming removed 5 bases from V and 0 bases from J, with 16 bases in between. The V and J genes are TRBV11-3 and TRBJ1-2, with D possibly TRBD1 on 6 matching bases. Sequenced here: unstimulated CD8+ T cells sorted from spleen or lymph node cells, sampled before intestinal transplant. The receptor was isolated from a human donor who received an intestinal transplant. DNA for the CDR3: TGTGCCAGCAGCCCCCGCCAGGGGCTGGCTAACTATGGCTACACCTTC. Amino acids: CASSPRQGLANYGYTF.